The clone carrying this TCR beta chain appeared a few times. Its cognate antigen is unknown. The data are from a study of beta chain features in type 1 diabetes. Germline V lookup: CDR1 MNHNS, CDR2 SASEGT. This CDR3 is 12 amino acids long. V was trimmed by 7 bases and J by 10 bases, leaving 14 bases between them. The single heparinised draw taken from each donor contained approximately 120 mL of blood on average. Study-wide results and caveats: PCR could preferentially amplify shorter templates, alike in patients and controls. Any role of HLA type in TCRB rearrangement remained unresolved here. Among patients with Type 1 diabetes, TCRB CDR3s were moderately but significantly shorter in every one of the four CD4+ subsets.

cDNA synthesis used the whole RNA isolate, giving expressed TCRB sequences. Sequencing was performed with immunoSEQ multiplex PCR; in TCRdb, only in-frame clones are kept and a portion is missing. The sample includes nearly 700,000 clones, roughly an eighth of them seen just once. Sample: naive CD4+ T cells from blood. The source of this sequence is a young man with type 1 diabetes. The rearrangement links TRBV6-1 to TRBJ2-1; D tentatively fits TRBD1 or TRBD2 (5 bases each). CDR3 nucleotide sequence: TGTGCCAGCAATGTAATCCGGGACGAGCAGTTCTTC. Its protein product is CASNVIRDEQFF.